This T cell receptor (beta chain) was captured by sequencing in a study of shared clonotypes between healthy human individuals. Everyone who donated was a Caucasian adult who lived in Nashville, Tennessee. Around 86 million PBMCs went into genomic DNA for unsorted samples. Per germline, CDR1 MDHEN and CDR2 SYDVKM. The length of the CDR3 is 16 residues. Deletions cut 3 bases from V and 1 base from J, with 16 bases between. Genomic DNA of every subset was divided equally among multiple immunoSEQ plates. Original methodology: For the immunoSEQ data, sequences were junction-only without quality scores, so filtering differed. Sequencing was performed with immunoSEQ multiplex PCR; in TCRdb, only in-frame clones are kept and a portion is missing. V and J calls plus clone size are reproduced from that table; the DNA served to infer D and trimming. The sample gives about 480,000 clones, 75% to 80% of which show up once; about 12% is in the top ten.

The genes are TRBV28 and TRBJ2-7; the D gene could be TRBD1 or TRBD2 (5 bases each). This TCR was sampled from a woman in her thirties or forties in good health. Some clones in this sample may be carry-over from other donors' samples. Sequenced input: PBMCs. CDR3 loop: CASSFNTGGTSYEQYF. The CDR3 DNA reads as TGTGCCAGCAGTTTTAATACCGGTGGGACGTCCTACGAGCAGTACTTC.